The T cell receptor (beta chain) described here comes from a study of naive and memory T cell subsets. Study-wide results and limits: Expression changes during T cell differentiation may affect RNA-based TCR counts. Naive repertoires, especially CD8, held a few larger clonotypes, possibly memory cells re-expressing CD45RA.

For this clonotype: Its matching antigen is unknown.

The CDR3 contains 16 residues. Germline V gene lookup returns CDR1 LGHNA and CDR2 YNFKEQ. The V and J ends lost 0 bases and 3 bases, in that order; junction bases with no gene match: 7. An equimolar mix of two oligonucleotides served as the beta constant-region primer for TRBC1 and TRBC2. Nested alpha and beta constant-region primers with the SP2 primer drove four PCR rounds on ligated cDNA. Ligation attached a single-stranded oligonucleotide with a 12-nucleotide UMI and the SP2 primer to the cDNA 3' end. One entry per CDR3 protein results from TCRdb running MiXCR on the UMI-ligation and nested PCR reads. The sample carries over 100,000 distinct CDR3 sequences, more than 14% recorded once.

The clonotype was recovered from a human donor in good health. Sequenced: naive CD8+ T cells from blood. The chain uses TRBV4-2 and TRBJ2-7; TRBD2 aligns across 8 bases. CDR3 nucleotides: TGTGCCAGCAGCCAAGATTCAGCGGGAGTCTACTACGAGCAGTACTTC. Protein: CASSQDSAGVYYEQYF.